This TCR beta chain was observed in a study of cytomegalovirus exposure and HLA in healthy donors. The PCR ran on 60 Vbeta and 13 Jbeta primers. Method: immunoSEQ multiplex PCR; TCRdb's copy keeps in-frame clones and lacks some. The repertoire shows roughly 120,000 clones; the top ten hold 3.5% to 4.5%. The CDR3 loop spans 10 amino acids. Deletions cut 9 bases from V and 11 bases from J, with 10 bases between. Germline assignment: CDR1 MNHNS and CDR2 SASEGT. The rearrangement joins TRBV6-1 to TRBJ2-2; D ambiguous. Input material: PBMCs. The clonotype was recovered from a man aged 30-40 years in good health and CMV-seronegative. The CDR3 loop is CASATFELFF. The CDR3 DNA sequence: TGTGCCAGTGCCACTTTCGAGCTGTTTTTT.